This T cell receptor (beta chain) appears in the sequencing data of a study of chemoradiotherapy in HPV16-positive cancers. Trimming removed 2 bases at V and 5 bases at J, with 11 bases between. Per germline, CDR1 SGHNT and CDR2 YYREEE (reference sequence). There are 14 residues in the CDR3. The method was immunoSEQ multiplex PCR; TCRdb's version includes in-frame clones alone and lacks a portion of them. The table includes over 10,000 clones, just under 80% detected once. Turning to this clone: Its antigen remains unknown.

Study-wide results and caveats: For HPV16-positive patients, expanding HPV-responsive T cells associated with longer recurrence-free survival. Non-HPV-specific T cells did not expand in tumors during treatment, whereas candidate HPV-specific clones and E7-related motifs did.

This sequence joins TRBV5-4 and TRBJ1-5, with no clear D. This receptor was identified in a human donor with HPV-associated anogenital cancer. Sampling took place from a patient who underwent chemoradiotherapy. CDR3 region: CASSFAGFDQPQHF. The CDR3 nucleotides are TGTGCCAGCAGCTTCGCAGGATTTGATCAGCCCCAGCATTTT.